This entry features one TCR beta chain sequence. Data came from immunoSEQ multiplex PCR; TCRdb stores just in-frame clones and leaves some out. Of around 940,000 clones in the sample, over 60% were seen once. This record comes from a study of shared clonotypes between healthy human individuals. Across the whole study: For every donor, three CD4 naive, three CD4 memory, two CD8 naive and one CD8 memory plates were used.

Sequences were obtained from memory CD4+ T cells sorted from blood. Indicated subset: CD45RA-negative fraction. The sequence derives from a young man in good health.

CDR3 sequence: CASSQVGLAGGAFGDTQYF. CDR3 sequence (DNA): TGCGCCAGCAGCCAAGTGGGACTAGCGGGAGGGGCATTCGGAGATACGCAGTATTTT. V gene TRBV4-3 combines with J gene TRBJ2-3, with 16 bases fitting TRBD2. The CDR3 is made up of 19 amino acids. The ends lost 1 base at V and 5 bases at J; junction bases unmatched: 9. From germline, CDR1 is LGHNA and CDR2 YSLEER.